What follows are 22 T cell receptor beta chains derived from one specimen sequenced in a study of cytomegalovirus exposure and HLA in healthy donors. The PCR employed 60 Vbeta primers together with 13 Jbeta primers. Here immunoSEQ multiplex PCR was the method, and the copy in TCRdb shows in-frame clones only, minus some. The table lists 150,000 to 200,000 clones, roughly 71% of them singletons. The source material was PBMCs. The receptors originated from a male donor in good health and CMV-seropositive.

CDR3 loop: CASSTGTWEQYF. DNA of the CDR3: TGTGCCAGTTCGACAGGGACGTGGGAGCAGTACTTC. The chain uses TRBV6-1 and TRBJ2-7; 7 bases are a match to TRBD1. V lost 9 bases and J lost 7; bases outside the gene matches: 9. The CDR3 consists of 12 residues. CDR1 MNHNS and CDR2 SASEGT come from the germline V gene.

As DNA, the CDR3 is TGTGCCAGCAGCTTGTTAGCGGGGGGGAGCACAGATACGCAGTATTTT. It codes for CASSLLAGGSTDTQYF. The chain couples TRBV7-9 to TRBJ2-3; 11 nucleotides agree with TRBD2. This CDR3 comprises 16 residues. V trimming: 3 bases; J trimming: 0 bases; junction bases outside the gene matches: 2. Germline loops: CDR1 SEHNR, CDR2 FQNEAQ (reference sequence).

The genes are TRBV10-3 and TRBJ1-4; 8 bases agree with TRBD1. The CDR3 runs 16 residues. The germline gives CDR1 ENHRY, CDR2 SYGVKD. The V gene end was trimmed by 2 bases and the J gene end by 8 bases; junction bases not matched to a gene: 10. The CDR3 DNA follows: TGTGCCATCAGTGAGAGTAGCACAGGGGGTGCCGAAAAACTGTTTTTT. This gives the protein CAISESSTGGAEKLFF.

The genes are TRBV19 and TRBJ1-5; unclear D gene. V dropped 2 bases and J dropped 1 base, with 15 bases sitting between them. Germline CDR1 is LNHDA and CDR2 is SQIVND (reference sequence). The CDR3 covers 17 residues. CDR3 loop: CASSIIDTAGSNQPQHF. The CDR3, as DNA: TGTGCCAGTAGTATAATAGACACCGCGGGGAGCAATCAGCCCCAGCATTTT.

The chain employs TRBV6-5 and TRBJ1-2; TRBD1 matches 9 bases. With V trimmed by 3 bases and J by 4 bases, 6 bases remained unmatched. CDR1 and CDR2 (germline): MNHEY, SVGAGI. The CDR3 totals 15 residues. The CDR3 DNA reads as TGTGCCAGCAGTTATAACAGGGGGCGCGGCTATGGCTACACCTTC. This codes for CASSYNRGRGYGYTF.

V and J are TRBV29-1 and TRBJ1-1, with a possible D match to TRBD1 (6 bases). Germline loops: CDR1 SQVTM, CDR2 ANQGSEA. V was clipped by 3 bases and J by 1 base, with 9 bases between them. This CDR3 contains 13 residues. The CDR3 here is CSVDPTGNTEAFF. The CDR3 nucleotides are TGCAGCGTTGACCCGACAGGGAACACTGAAGCTTTCTTT.

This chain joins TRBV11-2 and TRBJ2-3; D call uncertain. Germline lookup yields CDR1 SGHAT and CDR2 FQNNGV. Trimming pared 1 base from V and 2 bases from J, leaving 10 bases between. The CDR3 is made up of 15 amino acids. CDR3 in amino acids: CASSLVTVSTDTQYF. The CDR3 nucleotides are TGTGCCAGCAGCTTAGTTACAGTTTCCACAGATACGCAGTATTTT.

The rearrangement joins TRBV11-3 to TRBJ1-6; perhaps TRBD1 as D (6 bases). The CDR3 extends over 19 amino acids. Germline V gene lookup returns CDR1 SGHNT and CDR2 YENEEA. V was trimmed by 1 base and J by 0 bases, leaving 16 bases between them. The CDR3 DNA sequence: TGTGCCAGCAGCTTAGCATCACAGGGTTCGAGCTCCTATAATTCACCCCTCCACTTT. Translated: CASSLASQGSSSYNSPLHF.

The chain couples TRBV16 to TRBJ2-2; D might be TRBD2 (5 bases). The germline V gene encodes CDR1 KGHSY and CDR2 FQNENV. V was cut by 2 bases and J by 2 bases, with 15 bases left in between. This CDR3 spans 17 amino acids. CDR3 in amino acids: CASSQKLPGRNTGELFF. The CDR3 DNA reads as TGTGCCAGCAGCCAAAAACTACCGGGGAGAAACACCGGGGAGCTGTTTTTT.

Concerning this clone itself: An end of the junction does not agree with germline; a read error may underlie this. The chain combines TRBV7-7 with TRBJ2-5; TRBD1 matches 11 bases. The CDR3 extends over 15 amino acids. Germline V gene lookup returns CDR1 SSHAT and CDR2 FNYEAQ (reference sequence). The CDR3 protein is CASSTGTGGQETQYF. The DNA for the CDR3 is TGTGCTAGCAGCACCGGGACAGGGGGCCAAGAGACCCAGTACTTC.

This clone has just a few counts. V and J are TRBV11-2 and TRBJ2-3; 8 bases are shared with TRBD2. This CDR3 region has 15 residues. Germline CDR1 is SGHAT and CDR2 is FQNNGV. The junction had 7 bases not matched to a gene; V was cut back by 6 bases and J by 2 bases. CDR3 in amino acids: CASSFTSGTTDTQYF. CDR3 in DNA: TGTGCCAGCAGTTTTACTAGCGGAACCACAGATACGCAGTATTTT.

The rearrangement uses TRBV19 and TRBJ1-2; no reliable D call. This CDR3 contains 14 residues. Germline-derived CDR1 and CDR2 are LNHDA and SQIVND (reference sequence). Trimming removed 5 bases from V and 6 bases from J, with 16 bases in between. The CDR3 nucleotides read TGTGCCAGTAGTTCCTTCTCCGGGAGGGATGGCTACACCTTC. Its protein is CASSSFSGRDGYTF.

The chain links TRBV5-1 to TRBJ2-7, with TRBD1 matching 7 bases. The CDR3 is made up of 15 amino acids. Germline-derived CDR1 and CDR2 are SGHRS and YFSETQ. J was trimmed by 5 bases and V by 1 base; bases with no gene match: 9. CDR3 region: CASSLSQGFIHEQYF. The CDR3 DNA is TGCGCCAGCAGCTTGTCACAGGGGTTCATCCACGAGCAGTACTTC.

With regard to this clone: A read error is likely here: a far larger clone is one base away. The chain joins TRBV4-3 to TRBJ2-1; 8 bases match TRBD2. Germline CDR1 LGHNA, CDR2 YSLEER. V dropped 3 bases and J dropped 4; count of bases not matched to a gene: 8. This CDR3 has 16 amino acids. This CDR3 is CASSHLAGWGYNEQFF. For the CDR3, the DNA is TGCGCCAGCAGCCATTTAGCGGGGTGGGGATACAATGAGCAGTTCTTC.

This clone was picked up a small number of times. DNA for the CDR3: TGTGCCAGCAGTGAAGGACAGGGGGCTCTTCAGCCCCAGCATTTT. Its translation is CASSEGQGALQPQHF. The chain uses TRBV6-1 and TRBJ1-5; 10 bases fit TRBD1. J gave up 6 bases and V 1 base, and 3 bases lay outside the gene matches. Germline CDR1 reads MNHNS; CDR2 reads SASEGT. The CDR3 covers 15 residues.

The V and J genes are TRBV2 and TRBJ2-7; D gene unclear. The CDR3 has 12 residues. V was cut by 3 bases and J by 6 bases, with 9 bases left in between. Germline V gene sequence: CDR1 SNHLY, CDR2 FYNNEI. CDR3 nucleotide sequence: TGTGCCAGCAGTGATCGGCGGAGCGAGCAGTACTTC. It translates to CASSDRRSEQYF.

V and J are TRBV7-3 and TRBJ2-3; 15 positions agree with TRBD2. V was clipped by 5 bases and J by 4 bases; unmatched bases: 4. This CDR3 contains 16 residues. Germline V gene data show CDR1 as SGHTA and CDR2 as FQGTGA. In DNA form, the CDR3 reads TGTGCCAGCAGCATCGGGACTAGCGGGAGGTCAGATACGCAGTATTTT. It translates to CASSIGTSGRSDTQYF.

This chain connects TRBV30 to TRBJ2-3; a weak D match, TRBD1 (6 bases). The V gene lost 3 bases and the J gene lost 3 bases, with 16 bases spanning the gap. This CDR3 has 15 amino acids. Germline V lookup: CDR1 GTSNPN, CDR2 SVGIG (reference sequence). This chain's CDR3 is CAWSPTGQRTDTQYF. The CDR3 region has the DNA TGTGCCTGGAGCCCAACAGGGCAAAGAACAGATACGCAGTATTTT.

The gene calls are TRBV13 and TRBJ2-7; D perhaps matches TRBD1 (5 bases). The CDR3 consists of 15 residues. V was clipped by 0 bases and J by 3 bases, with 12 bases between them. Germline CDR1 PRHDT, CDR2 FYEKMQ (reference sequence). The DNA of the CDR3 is TGTGCCAGCAGCTTAGGCCTCGGGCAGGGCTACGAGCAGTACTTC. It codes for CASSLGLGQGYEQYF.

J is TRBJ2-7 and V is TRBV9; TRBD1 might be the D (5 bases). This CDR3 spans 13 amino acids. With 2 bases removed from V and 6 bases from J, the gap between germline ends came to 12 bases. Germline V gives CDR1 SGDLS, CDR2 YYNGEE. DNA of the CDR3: TGTGCCAGCAGCGTCAGGCCTGGGGCCGAGCAGTACTTC. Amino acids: CASSVRPGAEQYF. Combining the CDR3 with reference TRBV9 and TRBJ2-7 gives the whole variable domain DSGVTQTPKHLITATGQRVTLRCSPRSGDLSVYWYQQSLDQGLQFLIQYYNGEERAKGNILERFSAQQFPDLHSELNLSSLELGDSALYFCASSVRPGAEQYFGPGTRLTVT.

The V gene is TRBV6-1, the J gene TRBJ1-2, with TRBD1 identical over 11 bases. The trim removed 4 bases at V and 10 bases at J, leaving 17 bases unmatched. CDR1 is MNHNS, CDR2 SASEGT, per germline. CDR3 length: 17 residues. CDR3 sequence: CASSVGQGARNRRDYTF. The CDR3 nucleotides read TGTGCCAGCAGTGTTGGACAGGGGGCGCGGAACCGCCGGGACTACACCTTC.

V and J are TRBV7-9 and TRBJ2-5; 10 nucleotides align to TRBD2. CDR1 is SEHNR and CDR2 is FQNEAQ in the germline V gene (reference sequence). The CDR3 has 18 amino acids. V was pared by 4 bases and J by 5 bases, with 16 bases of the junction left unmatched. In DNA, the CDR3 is TGTGCCAGCAGCTCCCGAATAAAGCGGGGGGGAATTATGGAGACCCAGTACTTC. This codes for CASSSRIKRGGIMETQYF.